This T cell receptor (beta chain) was found in a study of post-analysis software for immune sequencing data. Unique-molecular-identifier-tagged TCR beta cDNA libraries were used. T cells numbering 1 to 10 million yielded 450,000 to 500,000 cDNA molecules. TCRdb independently ran MiXCR on the PCR reads; one entry per CDR3 protein. The table has 380,000 or so distinct CDR3 sequences, roughly 35% seen once. This clonotype was seen only a few times. What it recognizes is unknown. CDR1 and CDR2 (germline): LNHDA, SQIVND (reference sequence). The CDR3 covers 15 residues. The ends lost 3 bases at V and 5 bases at J; junction bases unmatched: 3. General study findings and limits: Controls had lower frequencies than patients of 4 or 5 TRBV segments, which included TRBV5-6, TRBV5-1 and TRBV20-1.

This TCR was sampled from a girl under 18 with multiple sclerosis. J is TRBJ2-3 and V is TRBV19, with 12 bases that match TRBD1. Material: blood. Written as DNA, the CDR3 is TGTGCCAGTAGTATTGGGACAGGGGGCTTAGATACGCAGTATTTT. Translation: CASSIGTGGLDTQYF.